Listed here are 18 T cell receptor beta chains from one sample, sequenced in a study of blood T cells in healthy people across ages. Next came a second PCR, run for about 7 to 12 cycles, which used a sample-barcoded 5' primer along with a J-beta primer mix. MiXCR, applied by TCRdb to the 5' RACE reads, yields one record per CDR3 protein. The sample has some 920,000 distinct CDR3 sequences; roughly 51% are singletons. Sequences were obtained from blood. These TCRs come from a woman in her fifties or sixties in good health.

This clonotype was seen more than once but under ten times. J is TRBJ2-7 and V is TRBV5-1, with a tentative D call TRBD2 (5 bases). This CDR3 is 15 amino acids long. The germline CDR1 and CDR2 sequences are SGHRS and YFSETQ. Trimming stripped 1 base from V and 3 bases from J, with 14 bases between. The CDR3 DNA is TGCGCCAGCAGCTTGAGGAGGCCACCTCTCTACGAGCAGTACTTC. It encodes CASSLRRPPLYEQYF.

This clonotype was counted only a few times. CDR3 sequence: CASSLRRQVLGGELFF. The DNA for the CDR3 is TGTGCCAGCAGCTTACGGCGACAGGTGTTGGGCGGGGAGCTGTTTTTT. The rearrangement uses TRBV7-2 and TRBJ2-2, with D possibly TRBD1 on 6 matching bases. The CDR3 is 16 residues long. With 2 bases removed from V and 7 bases from J, the gap between germline ends came to 17 bases. CDR1 and CDR2 from the germline V gene are SGHTA and FQGNSA.

The rearrangement links TRBV7-2 to TRBJ1-3, with 7 bases that match TRBD1. Germline assignment: CDR1 SGHTA and CDR2 FQGNSA. The CDR3 length is 17 residues. The V gene end was trimmed by 2 bases and the J gene end by 0 bases; junction bases not matched to a gene: 7. CDR3 loop: CASSLRQGPSSGNTIYF. CDR3 in DNA: TGTGCCAGCAGCTTAAGACAGGGCCCCAGCTCTGGAAACACCATATATTTT.

The V and J genes are TRBV5-1 and TRBJ2-3; TRBD2 aligns across 10 bases. Germline loops: CDR1 SGHRS, CDR2 YFSETQ. The CDR3 totals 18 residues. V dropped 3 bases and J dropped 0; count of bases not matched to a gene: 10. The CDR3 coding sequence is TGCGCCAGCAGCTCCGGGACTAGCGACTTCTTTAGCACAGATACGCAGTATTTT. It yields the protein CASSSGTSDFFSTDTQYF. Using reference TRBV5-1 and TRBJ2-3 for the parts outside the CDR3, the full variable domain is KAGVTQTPRYLIKTRGQQVTLSCSPISGHRSVSWYQQTPGQGLQFLFEYFSETQRNKGNFPGRFSGRQFSNSRSEMNVSTLELGDSALYLCASSSGTSDFFSTDTQYFGPGTRLTVL.

The chain recombines TRBV6-5 with TRBJ2-1; D is unresolved. Germline CDR1 reads MNHEY; CDR2 reads SVGAGI. V was cut by 0 bases and J by 2 bases, with 8 bases left in between. This CDR3 spans 15 amino acids. CDR3 loop: CASSYSMRPYNEQFF. CDR3 DNA sequence: TGTGCCAGCAGTTACTCGATGCGGCCCTACAATGAGCAGTTCTTC.

This clonotype was counted a few times. V is TRBV29-1 and J is TRBJ2-5; D gene ambiguous. The CDR3 runs to 18 residues. Germline V gene sequence: CDR1 SQVTM, CDR2 ANQGSEA. The ends were cut back, 6 bases at V and 11 bases at J, with 37 bases in the middle. CDR3 region: CSVRRVGGRARSYNEQYF. Written as DNA, the CDR3 is TGCAGCGTCCGAAGGGTTGGCGGTAGGGCCAGGTCCTACAATGAGCAGTACTTC. The whole variable domain, filled in from reference TRBV29-1 and TRBJ2-5, reads SAVISQKPSRDICQRGTSLTIQCQVDSQVTMMFWYRQQPGQSLTLIATANQGSEATYESGFVIDKFPISRPNLTFSTLTVSNMSPEDSSIYLCSVRRVGGRARSYNEQYFGPGTRLLVL.

In this sample, this clonotype turned up a few times. The chain employs TRBV14 and TRBJ2-7; 9 bases map to TRBD1. The tail of the sequence fits TRBJ2-5 better, so the J call may be wrong. This CDR3 contains 14 residues. Germline V CDR1 and CDR2: SGHDN, FVKESK. Here the CDR3 DNA reads TGTGCCAGCAGCCTCACAGGGGGCGCGACGACCCAGTACTTC. It encodes CASSLTGGATTQYF.

This chain links TRBV12-3 or TRBV12-4 with TRBJ2-3, with 7 bases aligning to TRBD2. V lost 4 bases, J lost 4 bases, and 11 bases stayed unmatched. This CDR3 has 16 residues. The CDR3: CASSSTSSGNSDTQYF. CDR3 nucleotide sequence: TGTGCCAGCAGTTCTACCTCGAGCGGGAATTCAGATACGCAGTATTTT.

The V and J genes are TRBV10-3 and TRBJ2-7, with unresolved D. V was shortened by 3 bases and J by 0 bases, with 0 bases between the two germline ends. Germline V gene lookup returns CDR1 ENHRY and CDR2 SYGVKD. This CDR3 is built from 11 residues. The CDR3 coding sequence is TGTGCCATCAGTGACTCCTACGAGCAGTACTTC. Its translation is CAISDSYEQYF.

The chain is built from TRBV19 and TRBJ2-5; 10 nucleotides align to TRBD1. V lost 7 bases to trimming and J lost 3 bases; unmatched junction nucleotides: 11. The CDR3 is 16 amino acids. The germline V gene encodes CDR1 LNHDA and CDR2 SQIVND (reference sequence). In DNA form, the CDR3 reads TGTGCCAGTACCACGGGGGGACAGGGGCTAAAAGAGACCCAGTACTTC. Translated, it gives CASTTGGQGLKETQYF.

The chain carries TRBV10-3 and TRBJ2-1; D remains ambiguous. The better agreement between TRBJ2-7 and the DNA end casts doubt on the J call. Germline V gene sequence: CDR1 ENHRY, CDR2 SYGVKD. The CDR3 is made up of 14 amino acids. This CDR3 reads CAISGVSSYNEQYF. CDR3 nucleotide sequence: TGTGCCATCAGTGGCGTAAGCTCCTACAATGAGCAGTACTTC.

This clonotype was picked up a small number of times. The chain employs TRBV5-5 and TRBJ2-1, with D possibly TRBD2 on 6 matching bases. The germline CDR1 and CDR2 sequences are SGHKS and YYEKEE (reference sequence). The CDR3 runs to 18 residues. V lost 2 bases and J 6 bases, leaving 24 bases between the germline ends. Here the CDR3 reads CASSFILVYGGSGNEQFF. CDR3 nucleotide sequence: TGTGCCAGCAGCTTTATCCTCGTATACGGGGGATCAGGCAATGAGCAGTTCTTC.

This clonotype was found a few times. This sequence joins TRBV15 and TRBJ2-3; a possible D gene is TRBD2 (5 bases). Germline V gene lookup returns CDR1 LNHNV and CDR2 YYDKDF (reference sequence). The V gene lost 0 bases and the J gene lost 4 bases, with 14 bases spanning the gap. The CDR3 has 16 amino acids. In DNA form, the CDR3 reads TGTGCCACCAGCAGAGATCGGGGTAGCGCGGCAGATACGCAGTATTTT. Amino acid sequence: CATSRDRGSAADTQYF.

The CDR3 nucleotides read TGCAGTGCTAGAGACCGATTGCCGGGACAGGGTTTGGTTGAGCAGTTCTTC. Translated, it gives CSARDRLPGQGLVEQFF. The gene calls are TRBV20-1 and TRBJ2-1; TRBD1 agrees at 9 bases. The germline CDR1 and CDR2 sequences are DFQATT and SNEGSKA (reference sequence). The CDR3 length is 17 residues. V shed 0 bases, J shed 9 bases, and the junction held 15 bases outside the gene matches.

This clonotype has more than one count but fewer than ten. The gene calls are TRBV6-2 or TRBV6-3 and TRBJ2-3; D gene ambiguous. CDR3 length: 10 residues. The germline V and J ends were trimmed by 10 bases and 5 bases, with 7 bases remaining between them. CDR1 MNHEY and CDR2 SVGEGT come from the germline V gene. The CDR3: CAIRGDTQYF. In nucleotides, the CDR3 is TGTGCCATCCGTGGAGATACGCAGTATTTT.

This rearrangement joins TRBV5-1 to TRBJ1-2, with D perhaps TRBD1 (5 bases). Trimming pared 0 bases from V and 4 bases from J, leaving 10 bases between. Germline CDR1 is SGHRS and CDR2 is YFSETQ. The CDR3 extends over 14 amino acids. The CDR3 reads CASSLGDGSYGYTF. The CDR3 region has the DNA TGCGCCAGCAGCTTGGGGGACGGATCCTATGGCTACACCTTC.

This clonotype has just one count. The gene calls are TRBV25-1 and TRBJ1-6; D gene ambiguous. Per the germline V gene, CDR1 is MGHDK and CDR2 is SYGVNS. The CDR3 loop spans 12 amino acids. V was shortened by 11 bases and J by 4 bases, with 9 bases between the two germline ends. The CDR3 coding sequence is TGTGCCGGCCAGACTTATAATTCACCCCTCCACTTT. It translates to CAGQTYNSPLHF.

Here the CDR3 reads CASSLGRSRGPLHF. CDR3 in DNA: TGCGCCAGCAGCTTGGGGCGGAGTCGTGGACCCCTCCACTTT. The chain links TRBV5-1 to TRBJ1-6; D is unclear. V lost 0 bases to trimming and J lost 12 bases, with 13 bases between them. CDR1 is SGHRS, CDR2 YFSETQ, per germline. The CDR3 length is 14 residues.